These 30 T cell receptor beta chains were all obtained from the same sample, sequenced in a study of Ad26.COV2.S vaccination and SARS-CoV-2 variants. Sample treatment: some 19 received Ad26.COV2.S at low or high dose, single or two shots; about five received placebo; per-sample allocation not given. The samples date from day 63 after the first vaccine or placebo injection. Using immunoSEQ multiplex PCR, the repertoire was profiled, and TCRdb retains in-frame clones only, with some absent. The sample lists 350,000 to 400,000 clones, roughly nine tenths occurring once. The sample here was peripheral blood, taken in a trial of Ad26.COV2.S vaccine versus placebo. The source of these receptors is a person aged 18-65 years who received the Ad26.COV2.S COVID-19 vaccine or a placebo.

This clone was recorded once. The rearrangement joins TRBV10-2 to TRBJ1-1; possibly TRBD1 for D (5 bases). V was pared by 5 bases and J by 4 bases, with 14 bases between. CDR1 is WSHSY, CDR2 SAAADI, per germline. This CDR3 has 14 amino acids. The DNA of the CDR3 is TGCGCCAGCAGTCCCCAAGGGGTAGGCACTGAAGCTTTCTTT. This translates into CASSPQGVGTEAFF.

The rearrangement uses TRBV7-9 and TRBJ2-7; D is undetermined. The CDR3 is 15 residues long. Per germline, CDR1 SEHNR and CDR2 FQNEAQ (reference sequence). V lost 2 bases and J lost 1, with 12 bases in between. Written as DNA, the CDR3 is TGTGCCAGCAGCTTAACACAAGGGCCATCCTACGAGCAGTACTTC. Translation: CASSLTQGPSYEQYF. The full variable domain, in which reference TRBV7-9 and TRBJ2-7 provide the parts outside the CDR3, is DTGVSQNPRHKITKRGQNVTFRCDPISEHNRLYWYRQTLGQGPEFLTYFQNEAQLEKSRLLSDRFSAERPKGSFSTLEIQRTEQGDSAMYLCASSLTQGPSYEQYFGPGTRLTVT.

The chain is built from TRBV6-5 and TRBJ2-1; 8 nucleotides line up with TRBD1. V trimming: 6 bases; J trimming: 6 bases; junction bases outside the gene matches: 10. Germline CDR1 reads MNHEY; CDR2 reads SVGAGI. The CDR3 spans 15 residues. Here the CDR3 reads CASSPLAGTGNEQFF. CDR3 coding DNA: TGTGCCAGCAGCCCACTAGCAGGGACAGGCAATGAGCAGTTCTTC.

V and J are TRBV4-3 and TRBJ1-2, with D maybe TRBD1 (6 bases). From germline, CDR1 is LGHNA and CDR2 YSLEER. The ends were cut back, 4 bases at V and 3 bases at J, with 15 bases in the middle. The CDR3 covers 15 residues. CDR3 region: CASSRAQGSDYGYTF. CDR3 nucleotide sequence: TGCGCCAGCAGCCGAGCCCAGGGGTCGGACTATGGCTACACCTTC.

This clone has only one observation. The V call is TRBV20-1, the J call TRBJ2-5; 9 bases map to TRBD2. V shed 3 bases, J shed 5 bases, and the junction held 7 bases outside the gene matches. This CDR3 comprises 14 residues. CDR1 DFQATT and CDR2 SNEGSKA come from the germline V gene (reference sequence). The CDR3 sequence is CSASPAGGSETQYF. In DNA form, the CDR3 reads TGCAGTGCTAGTCCGGCGGGGGGGTCGGAGACCCAGTACTTC.

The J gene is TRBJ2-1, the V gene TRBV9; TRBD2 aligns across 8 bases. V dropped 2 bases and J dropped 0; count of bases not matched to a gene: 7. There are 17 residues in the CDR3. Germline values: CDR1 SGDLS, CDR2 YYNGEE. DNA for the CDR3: TGTGCCAGCAGCGTCCGAGCGGGGGTGCCCTCCTACAATGAGCAGTTCTTC. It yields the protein CASSVRAGVPSYNEQFF. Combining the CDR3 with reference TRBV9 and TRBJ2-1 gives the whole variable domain DSGVTQTPKHLITATGQRVTLRCSPRSGDLSVYWYQQSLDQGLQFLIQYYNGEERAKGNILERFSAQQFPDLHSELNLSSLELGDSALYFCASSVRAGVPSYNEQFFGPGTRLTVL.

Here the CDR3 reads CASSFTSNEKLFF. The CDR3 DNA is TGTGCCAGCAGTTTCACCAGTAATGAAAAACTGTTTTTT. This sequence joins TRBV27 and TRBJ1-4; no firm D call. The V gene's germline CDR1 is MNHEY and CDR2 SMNVEV (reference sequence). This CDR3 contains 13 residues. Trimming cost V 3 bases and J 4 bases, with 6 bases left between them.

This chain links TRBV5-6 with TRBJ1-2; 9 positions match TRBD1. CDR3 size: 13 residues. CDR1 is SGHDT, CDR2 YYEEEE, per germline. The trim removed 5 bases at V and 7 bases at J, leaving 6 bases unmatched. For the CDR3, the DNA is TGTGCCAGCAGGCTACAGGGGGCGCTTGGCTACACCTTC. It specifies CASRLQGALGYTF.

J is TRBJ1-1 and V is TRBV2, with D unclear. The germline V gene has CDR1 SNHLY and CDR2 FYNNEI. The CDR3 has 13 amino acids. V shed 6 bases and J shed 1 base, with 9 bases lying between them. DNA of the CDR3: TGTGCCAGCAGCTCACAACCGAACACTGAAGCTTTCTTT. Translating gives CASSSQPNTEAFF.

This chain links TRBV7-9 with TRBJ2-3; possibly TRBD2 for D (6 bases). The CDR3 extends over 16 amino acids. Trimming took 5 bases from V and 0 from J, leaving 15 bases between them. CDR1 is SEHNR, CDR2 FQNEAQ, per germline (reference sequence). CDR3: CASSQGGRTSTDTQYF. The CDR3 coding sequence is TGTGCCAGCAGCCAGGGAGGTCGTACTAGCACAGATACGCAGTATTTT. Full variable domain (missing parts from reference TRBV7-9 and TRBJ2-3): DTGVSQNPRHKITKRGQNVTFRCDPISEHNRLYWYRQTLGQGPEFLTYFQNEAQLEKSRLLSDRFSAERPKGSFSTLEIQRTEQGDSAMYLCASSQGGRTSTDTQYFGPGTRLTVL.

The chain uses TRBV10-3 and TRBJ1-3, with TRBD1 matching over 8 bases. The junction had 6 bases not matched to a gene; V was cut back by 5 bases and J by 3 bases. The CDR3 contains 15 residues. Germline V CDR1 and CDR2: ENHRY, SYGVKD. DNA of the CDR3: TGTGCCATCAGTCGACAGGGGTCAAGTGGAAACACCATATATTTT. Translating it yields CAISRQGSSGNTIYF.

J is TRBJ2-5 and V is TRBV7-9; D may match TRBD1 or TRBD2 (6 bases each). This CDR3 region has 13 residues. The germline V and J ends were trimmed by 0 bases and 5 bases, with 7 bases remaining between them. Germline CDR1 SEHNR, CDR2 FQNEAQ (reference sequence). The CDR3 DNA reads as TGTGCCAGCAGCTTAGCAGGGGGGGAGACCCAGTACTTC. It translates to CASSLAGGETQYF.

In nucleotides, the CDR3 is TGTGCCAGCAGCCTTCATGCAAATGGAGCTTTCTTT. It encodes CASSLHANGAFF. This chain links TRBV3-1 (or the pseudogene TRBV3-2) with TRBJ1-1; no definite D call. The germline V and J ends were trimmed by 4 bases and 10 bases, with 13 bases remaining between them. CDR1 is LGHDT, CDR2 YNNKEL, per germline (reference sequence). The CDR3 covers 12 residues.

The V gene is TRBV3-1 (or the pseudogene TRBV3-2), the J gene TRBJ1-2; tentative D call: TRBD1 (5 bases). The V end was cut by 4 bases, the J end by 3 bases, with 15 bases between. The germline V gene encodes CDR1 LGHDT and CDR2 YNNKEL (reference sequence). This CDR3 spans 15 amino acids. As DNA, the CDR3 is TGTGCCAGCAGCCGCCTAGGGACCGAGGACTATGGCTACACCTTC. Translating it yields CASSRLGTEDYGYTF.

CDR3 amino acids: CASSTQGARGEQYF. Here the CDR3 DNA reads TGTGCCAGTAGTACCCAGGGGGCGAGGGGCGAGCAGTACTTC. V and J are TRBV19 and TRBJ2-7; 8 nucleotides agree with TRBD1. V dropped 4 bases and J dropped 6; count of bases not matched to a gene: 8. This CDR3 comprises 14 residues. CDR1 is LNHDA, CDR2 SQIVND, per germline (reference sequence).

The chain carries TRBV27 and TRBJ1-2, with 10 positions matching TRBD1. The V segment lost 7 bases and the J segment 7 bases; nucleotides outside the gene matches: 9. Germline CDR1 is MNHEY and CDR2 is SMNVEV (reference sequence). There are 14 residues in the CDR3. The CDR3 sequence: CASKKGQGFGGYTF. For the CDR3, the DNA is TGTGCCAGCAAAAAGGGACAGGGGTTTGGTGGCTACACCTTC.

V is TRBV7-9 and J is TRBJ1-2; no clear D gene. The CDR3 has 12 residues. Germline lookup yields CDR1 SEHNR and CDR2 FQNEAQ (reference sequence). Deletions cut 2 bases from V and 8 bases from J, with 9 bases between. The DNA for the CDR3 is TGTGCCAGCAGCTTACCTCTGGGAGGCTACACCTTC. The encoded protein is CASSLPLGGYTF.

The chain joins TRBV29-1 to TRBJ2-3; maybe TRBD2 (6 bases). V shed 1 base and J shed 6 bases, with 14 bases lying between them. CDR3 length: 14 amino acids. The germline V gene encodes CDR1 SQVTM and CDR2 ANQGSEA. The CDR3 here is CSVEGTPGGDTQYF. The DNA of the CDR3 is TGCAGCGTTGAAGGGACCCCCGGAGGGGATACGCAGTATTTT.

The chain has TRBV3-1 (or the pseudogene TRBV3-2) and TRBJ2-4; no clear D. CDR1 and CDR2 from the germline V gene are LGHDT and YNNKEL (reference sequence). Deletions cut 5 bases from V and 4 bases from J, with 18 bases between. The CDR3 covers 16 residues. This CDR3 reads CASSSPSSANKNIQYF. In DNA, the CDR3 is TGTGCCAGCAGCTCGCCCAGCTCGGCGAATAAAAACATTCAGTACTTC.

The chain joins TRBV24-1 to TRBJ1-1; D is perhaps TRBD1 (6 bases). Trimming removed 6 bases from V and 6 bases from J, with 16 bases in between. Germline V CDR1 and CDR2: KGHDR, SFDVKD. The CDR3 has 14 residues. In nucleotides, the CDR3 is TGTGCCACCAGTCGGGGGGGCCCGATTTCTGAAGCTTTCTTT. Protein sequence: CATSRGGPISEAFF.

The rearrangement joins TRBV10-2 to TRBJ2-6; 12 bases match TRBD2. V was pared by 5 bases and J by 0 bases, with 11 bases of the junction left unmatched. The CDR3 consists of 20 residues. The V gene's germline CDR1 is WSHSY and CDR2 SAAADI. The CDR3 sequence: CASSTYLAGGLSSGANVLTF. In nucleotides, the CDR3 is TGCGCCAGCAGTACATATCTAGCGGGGGGGCTGAGCTCTGGGGCCAACGTCCTGACTTTC.

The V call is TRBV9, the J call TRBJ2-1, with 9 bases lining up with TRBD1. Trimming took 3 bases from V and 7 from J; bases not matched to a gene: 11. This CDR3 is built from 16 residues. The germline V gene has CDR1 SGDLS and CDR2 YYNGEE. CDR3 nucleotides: TGTGCCAGCAGCGAGACAGGGGGATCCTTCAGGAATGAGCAGTTCTTC. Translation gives CASSETGGSFRNEQFF.

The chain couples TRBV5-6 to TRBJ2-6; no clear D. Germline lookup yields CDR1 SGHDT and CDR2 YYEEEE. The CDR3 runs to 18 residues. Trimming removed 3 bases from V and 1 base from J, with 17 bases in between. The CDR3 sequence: CASSWKSLDLSGANVLTF. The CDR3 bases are TGTGCCAGCAGCTGGAAAAGTTTGGATCTTTCTGGGGCCAACGTCCTGACTTTC.

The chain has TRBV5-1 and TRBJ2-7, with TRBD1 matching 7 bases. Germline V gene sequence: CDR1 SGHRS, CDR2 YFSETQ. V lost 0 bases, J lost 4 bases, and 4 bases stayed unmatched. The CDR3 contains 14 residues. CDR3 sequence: CASSLAVRGYEQYF. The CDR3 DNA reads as TGCGCCAGCAGCTTGGCCGTCAGGGGGTACGAGCAGTACTTC.

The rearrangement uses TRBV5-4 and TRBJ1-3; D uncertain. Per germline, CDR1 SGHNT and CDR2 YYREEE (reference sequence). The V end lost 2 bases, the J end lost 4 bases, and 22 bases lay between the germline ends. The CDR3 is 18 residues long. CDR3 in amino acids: CASSFMAPPDLSGNTIYF. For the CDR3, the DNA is TGTGCCAGCAGCTTTATGGCCCCCCCGGACCTCTCCGGAAACACCATATATTTT.

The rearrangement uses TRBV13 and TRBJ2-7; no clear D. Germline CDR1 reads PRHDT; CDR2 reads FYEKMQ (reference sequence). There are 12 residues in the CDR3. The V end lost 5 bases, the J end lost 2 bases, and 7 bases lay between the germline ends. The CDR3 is CASSPYPYEQYF. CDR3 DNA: TGTGCCAGCAGCCCATACCCCTACGAGCAGTACTTC.

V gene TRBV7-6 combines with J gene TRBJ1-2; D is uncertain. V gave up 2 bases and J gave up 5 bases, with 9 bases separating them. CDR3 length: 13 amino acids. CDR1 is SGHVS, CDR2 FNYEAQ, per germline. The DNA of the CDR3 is TGTGCCAGCAGCTTACCGGATAATTATGGCTACACCTTC. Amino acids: CASSLPDNYGYTF.

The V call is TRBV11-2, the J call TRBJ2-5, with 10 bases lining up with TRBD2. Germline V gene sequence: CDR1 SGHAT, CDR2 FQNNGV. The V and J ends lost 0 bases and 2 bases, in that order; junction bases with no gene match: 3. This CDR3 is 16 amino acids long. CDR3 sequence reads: CASSLDGTSVQETQYF. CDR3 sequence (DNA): TGTGCCAGCAGCTTAGACGGGACTAGCGTTCAAGAGACCCAGTACTTC.

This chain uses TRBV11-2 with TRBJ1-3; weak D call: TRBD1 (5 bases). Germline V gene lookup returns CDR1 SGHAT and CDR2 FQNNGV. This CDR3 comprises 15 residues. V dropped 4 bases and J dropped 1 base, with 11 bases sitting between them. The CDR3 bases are TGTGCCAGCAGCTACCGCGGGGGGTCTGGAAACACCATATATTTT. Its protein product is CASSYRGGSGNTIYF. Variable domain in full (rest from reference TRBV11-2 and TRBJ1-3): EAGVAQSPRYKIIEKRQSVAFWCNPISGHATLYWYQQILGQGPKLLIQFQNNGVVDDSQLPKDRFSAERLKGVDSTLKIQPAKLEDSAVYLCASSYRGGSGNTIYFGEGSWLTVV.

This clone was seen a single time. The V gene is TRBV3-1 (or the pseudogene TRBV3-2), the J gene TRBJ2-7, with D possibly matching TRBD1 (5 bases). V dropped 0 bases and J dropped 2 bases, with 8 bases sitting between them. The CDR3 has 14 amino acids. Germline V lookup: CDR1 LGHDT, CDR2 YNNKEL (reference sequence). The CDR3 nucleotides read TGTGCCAGCAGCCAAGATACAGGTACCTACGAGCAGTACTTC. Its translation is CASSQDTGTYEQYF.